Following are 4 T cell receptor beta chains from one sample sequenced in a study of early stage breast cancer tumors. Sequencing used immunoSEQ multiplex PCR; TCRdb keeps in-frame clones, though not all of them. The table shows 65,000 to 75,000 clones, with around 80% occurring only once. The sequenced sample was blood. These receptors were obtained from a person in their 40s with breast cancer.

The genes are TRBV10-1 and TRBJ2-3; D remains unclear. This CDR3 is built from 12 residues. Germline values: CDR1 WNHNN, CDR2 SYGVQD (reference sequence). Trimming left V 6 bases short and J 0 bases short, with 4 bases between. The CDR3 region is CASSQSTDTQYF. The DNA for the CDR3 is TGCGCCAGCAGCCAAAGCACAGATACGCAGTATTTT.

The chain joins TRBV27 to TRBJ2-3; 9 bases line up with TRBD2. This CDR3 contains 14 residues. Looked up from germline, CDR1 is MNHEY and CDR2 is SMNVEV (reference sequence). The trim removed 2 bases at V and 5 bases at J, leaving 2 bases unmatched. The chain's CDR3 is CASSLIAGEDTQYF. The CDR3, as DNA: TGTGCCAGCAGTTTAATAGCGGGAGAAGATACGCAGTATTTT.

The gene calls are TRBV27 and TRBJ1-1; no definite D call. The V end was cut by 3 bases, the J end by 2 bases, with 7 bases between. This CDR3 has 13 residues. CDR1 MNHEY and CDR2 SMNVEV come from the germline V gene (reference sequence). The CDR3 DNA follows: TGTGCCAGCAGTTTCGTCGGTAACACTGAAGCTTTCTTT. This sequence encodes CASSFVGNTEAFF.

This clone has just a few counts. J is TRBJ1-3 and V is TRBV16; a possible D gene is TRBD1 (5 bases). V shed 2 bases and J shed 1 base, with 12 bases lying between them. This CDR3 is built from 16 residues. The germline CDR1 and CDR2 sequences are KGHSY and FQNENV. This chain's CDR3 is CASSQTGPQSGNTIYF. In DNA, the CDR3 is TGTGCCAGCAGCCAAACGGGACCTCAGTCTGGAAACACCATATATTTT.